This TCR beta chain was found in a study of control samples from healthy donors and cancer patients. Using immunoSEQ multiplex PCR, the repertoire was profiled, and TCRdb retains in-frame clones only, with some absent. Of 24,000 or so clones listed, under 95% were seen once; the top ten hold 10% to 15%. Germline V gene sequence: CDR1 LGHDT, CDR2 YNNKEL (reference sequence). The trim removed 4 bases at V and 4 bases at J, leaving 8 bases unmatched. This CDR3 contains 16 residues. This sequence originates from a man aged 45-65 years with lung cancer. J is TRBJ2-1 and V is TRBV3-1 (or the pseudogene TRBV3-2); 9 bases fit TRBD1. Input material: PBMCs. CDR3 loop: CASSLADRGAYNEQFF. The CDR3 region has the DNA TGTGCCAGCAGCCTCGCAGACAGGGGGGCGTACAATGAGCAGTTCTTC.